This TCR beta chain was sequenced for a study of T cell responses to AZD1222 COVID-19 vaccine. Looking at the study overall: Both about-4-week and about-12-week second-dose recipients were combined.

The method was immunoSEQ multiplex PCR; TCRdb's version includes in-frame clones alone and lacks a portion of them. This table holds 150,000 or so clones, 80% to 95% found once. General study findings and limits: Breadth and depth of Spike-specific TCRs rose after two AZD1222 doses.

The CDR3 covers 16 residues. Germline assignment: CDR1 WNHNN and CDR2 SYGVQD (reference sequence). V trimming: 1 base; J trimming: 8 bases; junction bases outside the gene matches: 10. In regard to this clone: Antigen: not known.

The receptor was derived from an adult in good health. Material: peripheral blood, obtained on day 0 of AZD1222 vaccination. The chain joins TRBV10-1 to TRBJ2-1; 8 bases match TRBD2. The CDR3 is CASSEFGGALIDEQFF. The CDR3 DNA sequence: TGCGCCAGCAGTGAGTTCGGGGGGGCCCTCATTGATGAGCAGTTCTTC.